The 17 T cell receptor beta chains presented below share a single source sample, sequenced in a study of T cells in Graves' hyperthyroidism and ophthalmopathy. It was RNA transcripts that yielded the amplified TCR beta CDR3 regions. TCR CDR3 regions were first amplified by RT-PCR with HTBI primers. TCRdb recomputed calls from the multiplex PCR reads with MiXCR, one row per CDR3 protein. This repertoire shows around 760,000 distinct CDR3 sequences, 35% found once; its top ten account for roughly 30%. Specimen: blood. These receptors all stem from a woman in her 40s with Graves' hyperthyroidism.

This clonotype was seen ten or more times. The J gene is TRBJ2-7, the V gene TRBV11-2; D call uncertain. The CDR3 loop spans 16 amino acids. V was shortened by 5 bases and J by 4 bases, with 21 bases between the two germline ends. CDR1 SGHAT and CDR2 FQNNGV come from the germline V gene. The CDR3 region is CASSGVARESRYEQYF. CDR3 DNA sequence: TGTGCCAGCAGCGGGGTCGCACGTGAGTCGCGTTACGAGCAGTACTTC.

This clonotype was counted ten times or more. The gene calls are TRBV10-3 and TRBJ1-2; D is unresolved. Germline V lookup: CDR1 ENHRY, CDR2 SYGVKD. Between the trimmed V and J ends, which lost 8 bases and 2 bases, there was a span of 12 bases. CDR3 length: 13 residues. CDR3 coding DNA: TGTGCCATCGCCCCGGCGTTCAACTATGGCTACACCTTC. Encoded protein: CAIAPAFNYGYTF.

This clonotype showed up many times. This chain uses TRBV7-2 with TRBJ1-3; D is unresolved. CDR1 and CDR2 (germline): SGHTA, FQGNSA. The CDR3 consists of 13 residues. Trimming took 5 bases from V and 1 from J, leaving 6 bases between them. The DNA of the CDR3 is TGTGCCAGCAGCGCGTTATCTGGAAACACCATATATTTT. Protein product: CASSALSGNTIYF.

This clonotype occurred many times. V usage is TRBV19 and J usage is TRBJ1-2, with D perhaps TRBD1 (6 bases). Trimming removed 6 bases at V and 4 bases at J, with 12 bases between. CDR3 length: 13 amino acids. Germline CDR1 and CDR2: LNHDA and SQIVND (reference sequence). In nucleotides, the CDR3 is TGTGCCAGTAGGGTGGACAGAACCTATGGCTACACCTTC. Translation gives CASRVDRTYGYTF.

Turning to this clonotype: One end of the junction varies from germline; a read error may be responsible. V and J are TRBV7-8 and TRBJ2-7, with 7 bases matching TRBD2. Germline loops: CDR1 SGHVS, CDR2 FQNEAQ. This CDR3 is 10 amino acids long. The CDR3 here is CASSLGTSAF. The CDR3 DNA reads TGTGCCAGCAGCTTAGGAACTAGCGCCTTC.

Details on this clonotype: The final CDR3 position lacks the conserved phenylalanine or tryptophan, pointing to a likely read error. The limits of the CDR3 on the DNA are not certain, so only TCRdb's listed CDR3 is given. The chain combines TRBV7-2 with TRBJ1-1; no DNA check was done on the table's D call, TRBD1. Both ends counted, the CDR3 spans 8 residues. CDR1 and CDR2 from the germline V gene are SGHTA and FQGNSA. The CDR3: CASSYPGR.

The chain couples TRBV29-1 to TRBJ2-3, with D possibly TRBD1 on 5 matching bases. V lost 0 bases and J 10 bases, leaving 11 bases between the germline ends. This CDR3 contains 12 residues. The germline gives CDR1 SQVTM, CDR2 ANQGSEA. This CDR3 is CSVEDQGSAQYF. Written as DNA, the CDR3 is TGCAGCGTTGAAGATCAGGGCTCGGCGCAGTATTTT.

The V gene is TRBV7-8, the J gene TRBJ2-7; unclear D gene. Looked up from germline, CDR1 is SGHVS and CDR2 is FQNEAQ. The CDR3 extends over 13 amino acids. V gave up 5 bases and J gave up 2 bases, with 10 bases separating them. The CDR3: CASSKGLPYEQYF. CDR3 sequence (DNA): TGTGCCAGCAGCAAAGGCCTCCCCTACGAGCAGTACTTC.

The chain has TRBV6-5 and TRBJ1-2; no firm D call. This CDR3 has 13 amino acids. The germline CDR1 and CDR2 sequences are MNHEY and SVGAGI. V dropped 6 bases and J dropped 0 bases, with 8 bases sitting between them. CDR3 loop: CASRVGTNYGYTF. CDR3 nucleotide sequence: TGTGCCAGCAGGGTCGGGACTAACTATGGCTACACCTTC.

V is TRBV7-2 and J is TRBJ1-3, with D perhaps matching TRBD1 (5 bases). V lost 5 bases to trimming and J lost 1 base, with 18 bases between them. The CDR3 runs 17 residues. CDR1 and CDR2 from the germline V gene are SGHTA and FQGNSA. CDR3 residues: CASSLLWDRVSGNTIYF. The CDR3 coding sequence is TGTGCCAGCAGCCTCCTGTGGGACCGAGTATCTGGAAACACCATATATTTT.

This chain uses TRBV19 with TRBJ2-5; 7 bases agree with TRBD1. Unmatched junction bases numbered 10, after V lost 10 bases and J lost 2 bases. This CDR3 has 14 amino acids. Germline CDR1 is LNHDA and CDR2 is SQIVND (reference sequence). For the CDR3, the DNA is TGTGCCACCACCCGGGACAGATCTCAAGAGACCCAGTACTTC. This codes for CATTRDRSQETQYF.

J is TRBJ2-2 and V is TRBV3-1, with D possibly TRBD1 on 5 matching bases. The V end was cut by 1 base, the J end by 9 bases, with 12 bases between. CDR3 size: 14 residues. The germline CDR1 and CDR2 sequences are LGHDT and YNNKEL (reference sequence). CDR3 region: CASSQGQYLWELFF. The CDR3 nucleotides read TGTGCCAGCAGCCAAGGACAGTACCTTTGGGAGCTGTTTTTT.

This clonotype has a count of ten or more. The chain is built from TRBV7-8 and TRBJ1-4; 9 bases match TRBD1. Germline CDR1 SGHVS, CDR2 FQNEAQ. Trimming took 0 bases from V and 8 from J; bases not matched to a gene: 4. The CDR3 covers 15 residues. CDR3 sequence (DNA): TGTGCCAGCAGCTTAGCGGGGACAGGGTCGGAAAAACTGTTTTTT. Residues: CASSLAGTGSEKLFF.

This chain connects TRBV12-3 or TRBV12-4 to TRBJ2-3; D unclear. V lost 3 bases, J lost 3 bases, and 7 bases lay in between. The CDR3 is made up of 13 amino acids. As DNA, the CDR3 is TGTGCCAGCAGTTTCGCTCAGACAGATACGCAGTATTTT. Its translation is CASSFAQTDTQYF.

This clonotype has a count of ten or more. This rearrangement joins TRBV5-1 to TRBJ1-1, with D unclear. Germline CDR1 SGHRS, CDR2 YFSETQ. The V gene lost 7 bases and the J gene lost 8 bases, with 12 bases spanning the gap. The CDR3 totals 11 residues. DNA for the CDR3: TGCGCCAGCTACGGCGCGGGGGAAGCTTTCTTT. This gives the protein CASYGAGEAFF.

This rearrangement joins TRBV7-9 to TRBJ2-1, with 9 bases fitting TRBD1. The J segment lost 4 bases and the V segment lost 5 bases, leaving 6 bases of the junction unmatched. There are 15 residues in the CDR3. Germline V gene data show CDR1 as SEHNR and CDR2 as FQNEAQ (reference sequence). This CDR3 is CASSPGQGQYNEQFF. In DNA, the CDR3 is TGTGCCAGCAGCCCGGGACAGGGCCAATACAATGAGCAGTTCTTC.

There are many counts of this clonotype. This chain connects TRBV7-9 to TRBJ1-1; possibly TRBD1 for D (5 bases). The V end lost 3 bases, the J end lost 5 bases, and 13 bases lay between the germline ends. Germline V lookup: CDR1 SEHNR, CDR2 FQNEAQ (reference sequence). The CDR3 consists of 14 residues. CDR3 sequence: CASSFGGGRTEAFF. CDR3 nucleotides: TGTGCCAGCAGCTTCGGGGGAGGTAGGACTGAAGCTTTCTTT.